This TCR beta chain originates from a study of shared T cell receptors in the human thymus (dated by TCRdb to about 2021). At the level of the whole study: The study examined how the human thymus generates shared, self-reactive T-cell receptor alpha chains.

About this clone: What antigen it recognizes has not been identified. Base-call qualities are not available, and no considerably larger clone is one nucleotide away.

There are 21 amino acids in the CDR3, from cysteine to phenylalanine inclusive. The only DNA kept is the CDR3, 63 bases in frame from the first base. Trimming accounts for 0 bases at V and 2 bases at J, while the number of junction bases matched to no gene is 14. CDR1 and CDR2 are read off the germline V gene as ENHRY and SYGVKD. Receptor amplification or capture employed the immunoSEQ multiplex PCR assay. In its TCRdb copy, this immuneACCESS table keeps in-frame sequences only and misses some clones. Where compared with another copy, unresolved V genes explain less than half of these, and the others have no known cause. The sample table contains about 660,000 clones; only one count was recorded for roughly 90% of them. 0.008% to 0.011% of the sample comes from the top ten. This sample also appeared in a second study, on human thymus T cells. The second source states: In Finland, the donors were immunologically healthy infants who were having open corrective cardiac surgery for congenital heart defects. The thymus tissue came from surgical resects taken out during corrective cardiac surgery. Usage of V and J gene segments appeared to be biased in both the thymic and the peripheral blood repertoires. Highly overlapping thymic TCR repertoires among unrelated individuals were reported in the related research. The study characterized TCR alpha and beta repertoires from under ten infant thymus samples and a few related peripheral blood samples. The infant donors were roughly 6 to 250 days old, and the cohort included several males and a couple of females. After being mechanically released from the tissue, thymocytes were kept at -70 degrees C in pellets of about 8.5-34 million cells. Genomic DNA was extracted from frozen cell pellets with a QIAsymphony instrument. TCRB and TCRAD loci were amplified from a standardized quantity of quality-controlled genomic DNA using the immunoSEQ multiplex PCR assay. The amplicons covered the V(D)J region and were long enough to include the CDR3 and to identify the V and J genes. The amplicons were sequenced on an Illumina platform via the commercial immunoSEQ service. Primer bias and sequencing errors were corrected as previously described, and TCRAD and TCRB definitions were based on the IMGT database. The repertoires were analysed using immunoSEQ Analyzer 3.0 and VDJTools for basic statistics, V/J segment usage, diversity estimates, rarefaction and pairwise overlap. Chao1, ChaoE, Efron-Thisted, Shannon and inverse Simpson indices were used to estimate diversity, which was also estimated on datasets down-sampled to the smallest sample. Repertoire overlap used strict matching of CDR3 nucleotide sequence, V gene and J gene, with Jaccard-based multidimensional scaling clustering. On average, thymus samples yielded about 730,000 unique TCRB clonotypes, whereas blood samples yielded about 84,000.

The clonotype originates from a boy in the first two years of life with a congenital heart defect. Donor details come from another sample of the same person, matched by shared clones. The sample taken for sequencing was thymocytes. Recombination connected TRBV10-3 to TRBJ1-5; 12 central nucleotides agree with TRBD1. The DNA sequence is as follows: TGTGCCATCAGTGAGTCGCGATTCCGGGACAGGGGGCAGGTGGGCAATCAGCCCCAGCATTTT. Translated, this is CAISESRFRDRGQVGNQPQHF.